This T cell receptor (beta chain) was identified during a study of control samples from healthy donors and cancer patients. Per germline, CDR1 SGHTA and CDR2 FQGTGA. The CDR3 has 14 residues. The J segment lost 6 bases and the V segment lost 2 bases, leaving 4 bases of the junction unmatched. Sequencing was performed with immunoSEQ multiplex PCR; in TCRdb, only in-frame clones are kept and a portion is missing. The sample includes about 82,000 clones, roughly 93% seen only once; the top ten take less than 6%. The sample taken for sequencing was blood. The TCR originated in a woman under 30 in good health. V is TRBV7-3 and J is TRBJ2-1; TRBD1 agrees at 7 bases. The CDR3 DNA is TGTGCCAGCAGCTTAGGGACAGCCACCAATGAGCAGTTCTTC. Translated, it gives CASSLGTATNEQFF.